Shown below are 30 T cell receptor beta chains from a single sample sequenced in a study of blood T cells in healthy people across ages. Sample-barcoded 5' priming and a J-beta primer mix drove a second PCR of roughly 6 to 12 cycles. TCRdb reanalysed the 5' RACE reads using MiXCR and keeps one entry per CDR3 protein. Among hundreds of thousands of distinct CDR3 sequences, roughly 40% were seen once, and the ten largest hold under 15%. The sequenced sample was blood. These receptors came from a man younger than 30 in good health.

This clonotype appeared many times. This chain connects TRBV28 to TRBJ2-3; no clear D gene. This CDR3 spans 13 amino acids. CDR1 and CDR2 (germline): MDHEN, SYDVKM. V shed 11 bases and J shed 1 base, with 13 bases lying between them. This chain's CDR3 is CASRPPGTDTQYF. The CDR3 region has the DNA TGTGCCTCCAGGCCTCCGGGCACAGATACGCAGTATTTT.

This clonotype has only one observation. The genes are TRBV25-1 and TRBJ2-2; D tentatively fits TRBD1 or TRBD2 (5 bases each). In germline, CDR1 is MGHDK, CDR2 SYGVNS. V lost 1 base to trimming and J lost 1 base, with 10 bases between them. The CDR3 loop spans 16 amino acids. DNA for the CDR3: TGTGCCAGCAGTGAATGGGGGATCCAGAACACCGGGGAGCTGTTTTTT. This encodes CASSEWGIQNTGELFF.

In its sample, this clonotype was seen a few times. J is TRBJ1-3 and V is TRBV12-3 or TRBV12-4; D not resolved. Trimming removed 6 bases from V and 0 bases from J, with 12 bases in between. The CDR3 totals 15 residues. The CDR3 is CASRIAVHSGNTIYF. The CDR3 DNA reads as TGTGCCAGCAGAATAGCCGTACACTCTGGAAACACCATATATTTT.

About this clonotype: A much larger clone differs from this one at a single base, so this may be a read error. The V and J genes are TRBV12-3 or TRBV12-4 and TRBJ2-5; D call uncertain. The DNA end is a closer match to TRBJ2-7, so the J assignment may be wrong. The CDR3 spans 13 residues. The CDR3: CASSVHPGYEQYF. The CDR3 region has the DNA TGTGCCAGCAGTGTGCACCCGGGTTACGAGCAGTACTTC.

V gene TRBV7-2 combines with J gene TRBJ2-2; weak D call: TRBD2 (5 bases). V lost 5 bases and J 0 bases, leaving 16 bases between the germline ends. Germline assignment: CDR1 SGHTA and CDR2 FQGNSA. This CDR3 spans 17 amino acids. CDR3 coding DNA: TGTGCCAGCAGCCTCAAAAAGGGCGGGCCGAACACCGGGGAGCTGTTTTTT. Translating gives CASSLKKGGPNTGELFF.

The chain joins TRBV12-3 or TRBV12-4 to TRBJ1-2; perhaps TRBD1 as D (5 bases). V gave up 6 bases and J gave up 4 bases, with 15 bases separating them. The CDR3 length is 14 residues. The CDR3 is CASSWADSTYGYTF. CDR3 coding DNA: TGTGCCAGCAGCTGGGCCGACAGTACCTATGGCTACACCTTC.

Turning to this clonotype: This may come from a read error, since a much larger clone is one base off. The chain joins TRBV12-3 or TRBV12-4 to TRBJ1-5; D gene unclear. This CDR3 is 15 amino acids long. The CDR3 loop is CASSSLGNSKQPQHF. CDR3 DNA: TGTGCCAGCTCCTCTCTGGGGAATAGCAAGCAGCCCCAGCATTTT.

J is TRBJ1-2 and V is TRBV6-2 or TRBV6-3; 7 bases align to TRBD1. Germline CDR1 is MNHEY and CDR2 is SVGEGT. Trimming removed 6 bases from V and 3 bases from J; junction bases left unmatched: 10. This CDR3 spans 15 amino acids. The CDR3 coding sequence is TGTGCCAGCAGCGAGATCGGACAGGACTACTATGGCTACACCTTC. As protein: CASSEIGQDYYGYTF.

This clonotype has a handful of counts. The genes are TRBV19 and TRBJ2-7; TRBD2 aligns across 7 bases. The CDR3 spans 13 residues. In germline, CDR1 is LNHDA, CDR2 SQIVND (reference sequence). With 8 bases clipped from V and 7 bases from J, the junction kept 11 bases outside the gene matches. The CDR3 region is CASVSSGYNEQYF. DNA of the CDR3: TGTGCCAGTGTATCTAGCGGTTACAATGAGCAGTACTTC. Looking up the rest from reference TRBV19 and TRBJ2-7 gives the full variable domain: DGGITQSPKYLFRKEGQNVTLSCEQNLNHDAMYWYRQDPGQGLRLIYYSQIVNDFQKGDIAEGYSVSREKKESFPLTVTSAQKNPTAFYLCASVSSGYNEQYFGPGTRLTVT.

This clonotype was seen a handful of times. This chain connects TRBV3-1 to TRBJ1-1, with a tentative D call TRBD1 (5 bases). The CDR3 sequence is 13 residues long. The germline V gene encodes CDR1 LGHDT and CDR2 YNNKEL (reference sequence). V was cut by 8 bases and J by 5 bases, with 15 bases left in between. For the CDR3, the DNA is TGTGCCAGCTATTGGGGCAGGGCTACTGAAGCTTTCTTT. Its protein product is CASYWGRATEAFF.

This clonotype was counted a few times. V is TRBV27 and J is TRBJ2-1, with D tentatively TRBD2 (5 bases). Trimming took off 6 bases at V and 7 bases at J, with 19 bases between the two ends. Germline CDR1 is MNHEY and CDR2 is SMNVEV (reference sequence). The CDR3 consists of 15 residues. This CDR3 is CASRLRLAGQNEQFF. The CDR3, as DNA: TGTGCCAGCAGATTAAGGCTGGCGGGTCAGAATGAGCAGTTCTTC.

CDR3 coding DNA: TGTGCCATCAGTCCAGGGACCTTTACGTCCTACAATGAGCAGTACTTC. Residues: CAISPGTFTSYNEQYF. The J gene is TRBJ2-1, the V gene TRBV10-3, with D perhaps being TRBD1 or TRBD2 (5 bases each). The end of the DNA fits TRBJ2-7 better, so the J call may be wrong. Germline V lookup: CDR1 ENHRY, CDR2 SYGVKD. The CDR3 runs 16 residues.

CDR3 nucleotides: TGTGCCAGCAGCCCTGTCAGGGTGGAGGATACGCAGTATTTT. Translated, it gives CASSPVRVEDTQYF. The chain is built from TRBV3-1 and TRBJ2-3; weak D call: TRBD1 (5 bases). V lost 4 bases and J 6 bases, leaving 14 bases between the germline ends. The CDR3 extends over 14 amino acids. The germline CDR1 and CDR2 sequences are LGHDT and YNNKEL (reference sequence).

The rearrangement uses TRBV6-5 and TRBJ1-1; D uncertain. The CDR3 has 14 residues. V lost 4 bases and J lost 3, with 12 bases in between. Germline assignment: CDR1 MNHEY and CDR2 SVGAGI. CDR3 in amino acids: CASSSNIHYTEAFF. For the CDR3, the DNA is TGTGCCAGCAGTTCGAATATACACTACACTGAAGCTTTCTTT.

This clonotype was observed a handful of times. V gene TRBV7-2 combines with J gene TRBJ1-1; D unresolved. V was clipped by 0 bases and J by 4 bases, with 6 bases between them. Per the germline V gene, CDR1 is SGHTA and CDR2 is FQGNSA. CDR3 length: 13 amino acids. Here the CDR3 DNA reads TGTGCCAGCAGCTTAGCGGATTTCACTGAAGCTTTCTTT. It is translated as CASSLADFTEAFF.

V and J are TRBV20-1 and TRBJ2-3; possible D gene TRBD1, 5 bases. Trimming took 0 bases from V and 5 from J, leaving 18 bases between them. There are 16 residues in the CDR3. Germline V gene data show CDR1 as DFQATT and CDR2 as SNEGSKA (reference sequence). CDR3 sequence: CSARDLGPGKRDTQYF. The CDR3 nucleotides read TGCAGTGCTAGAGATTTAGGGCCAGGGAAGAGAGATACGCAGTATTTT.

The genes are TRBV20-1 and TRBJ2-3; 9 bases are shared with TRBD1. With V trimmed by 6 bases and J by 6 bases, 16 bases remained unmatched. The CDR3 contains 16 residues. Germline CDR1 is DFQATT and CDR2 is SNEGSKA (reference sequence). The CDR3 DNA sequence: TGCAGTGCCAGGGGGGCGGACAGGGGCCCTCGCGATACGCAGTATTTT. Its translation: CSARGADRGPRDTQYF.

In this sample, this clonotype turned up a few times. The chain recombines TRBV4-3 with TRBJ1-1; the D gene is possibly TRBD1 (5 bases). The CDR3 is 15 residues long. Germline CDR1 reads LGHNA; CDR2 reads YSLEER. V lost 0 bases and J 5 bases, leaving 13 bases between the germline ends. The chain's CDR3 is CASSQDWDLRTEAFF. The CDR3 DNA follows: TGCGCCAGCAGCCAAGATTGGGACCTTAGGACTGAAGCTTTCTTT.

The V gene is TRBV5-1, the J gene TRBJ2-5; TRBD2 matches at 7 bases. Germline assignment: CDR1 SGHRS and CDR2 YFSETQ. V shed 3 bases, J shed 2 bases, and the junction held 7 bases outside the gene matches. The CDR3 is 15 residues long. CDR3 amino acids: CASSSSLADQETQYF. The CDR3 bases are TGCGCCAGCAGCTCGTCCCTAGCGGATCAAGAGACCCAGTACTTC.

The chain combines TRBV2 with TRBJ1-1, with D unclear. The CDR3 spans 16 residues. Per germline, CDR1 SNHLY and CDR2 FYNNEI. With 4 bases removed from V and 4 bases from J, the gap between germline ends came to 19 bases. CDR3 region: CASSVTDPTSVTEAFF. The DNA of the CDR3 is TGTGCCAGCAGTGTGACGGACCCTACCTCGGTCACTGAAGCTTTCTTT.

This clonotype was observed a few times. The J gene is TRBJ1-2, the V gene TRBV27, with 8 bases identical to TRBD1. Germline CDR1 and CDR2: MNHEY and SMNVEV (reference sequence). V lost 2 bases, J lost 7 bases, and 9 bases stayed unmatched. The CDR3 contains 15 residues. The CDR3 DNA reads as TGTGCCAGCAGTTTACTGTCCCAGGGGGCGGCTGGCTACACCTTC. Translation gives CASSLLSQGAAGYTF.

The gene calls are TRBV19 and TRBJ2-3; no firm D call. Germline loops: CDR1 LNHDA, CDR2 SQIVND (reference sequence). This CDR3 comprises 12 residues. V dropped 3 bases and J dropped 4 bases, with 5 bases sitting between them. CDR3 DNA: TGTGCCAGTAGTATGGAGTCAGATACGCAGTATTTT. It translates to CASSMESDTQYF. The full variable domain, its missing parts supplied by reference TRBV19 and TRBJ2-3, is DGGITQSPKYLFRKEGQNVTLSCEQNLNHDAMYWYRQDPGQGLRLIYYSQIVNDFQKGDIAEGYSVSREKKESFPLTVTSAQKNPTAFYLCASSMESDTQYFGPGTRLTVL.

Regarding this clonotype: One base away lies a much larger clone, so this may be a sequencing read error. V is TRBV14 and J is TRBJ2-1; D remains ambiguous. This CDR3 has 15 residues. Germline-derived CDR1 and CDR2 are SGHDN and FVKESK. Written as DNA, the CDR3 is TGTGCCAGCAGCCAATGGACCGGTTCCTACGATGAGCAGTTCTTC. Its protein is CASSQWTGSYDEQFF.

This chain connects TRBV7-9 to TRBJ1-2; D unresolved. The V gene lost 1 base and the J gene lost 5 bases, with 11 bases spanning the gap. CDR1 and CDR2 (germline): SEHNR, FQNEAQ (reference sequence). CDR3 length: 14 residues. This chain's CDR3 is CASSLGGMSYGYTF. The CDR3 region has the DNA TGTGCCAGCAGCTTAGGAGGGATGAGTTATGGCTACACCTTC.

The chain carries TRBV7-2 and TRBJ1-6; D gene unclear. V lost 5 bases to trimming and J lost 0 bases, with 17 bases between them. This CDR3 spans 18 amino acids. The germline V gene encodes CDR1 SGHTA and CDR2 FQGNSA. In DNA form, the CDR3 reads TGTGCCAGCAGCCAACTGGCCCCCCTTAGCTCCTATAATTCACCCCTCCACTTT. This codes for CASSQLAPLSSYNSPLHF. Full variable domain (remainder filled in from reference TRBV7-2 and TRBJ1-6): GAGVSQSPSNKVTEKGKDVELRCDPISGHTALYWYRQSLGQGLEFLIYFQGNSAPDKSGLPSDRFSAERTGGSVSTLTIQRTQQEDSAVYLCASSQLAPLSSYNSPLHFGNGTRLTVT.

This clonotype has a count of ten or more. In DNA, the CDR3 is TGCAGTGCTAGGAAAAGGGGCTCCTACGAGCAGTACTTC. It codes for CSARKRGSYEQYF. The chain uses TRBV20-1 and TRBJ2-7, with D perhaps TRBD1 (5 bases). Per germline, CDR1 DFQATT and CDR2 SNEGSKA (reference sequence). The CDR3 has 13 residues. V lost 3 bases to trimming and J lost 0 bases, with 9 bases between them.

The rearrangement uses TRBV7-2 and TRBJ2-5, with D perhaps being TRBD1 or TRBD2 (5 bases each). Trimming cost V 2 bases and J 2 bases, with 15 bases left between them. CDR1 and CDR2 (germline): SGHTA, FQGNSA. This CDR3 contains 16 residues. Here the CDR3 reads CASSLNGIGAQETQYF. For the CDR3, the DNA is TGTGCCAGCAGCTTAAATGGAATCGGGGCTCAAGAGACCCAGTACTTC. Full variable domain (missing parts from reference TRBV7-2 and TRBJ2-5): GAGVSQSPSNKVTEKGKDVELRCDPISGHTALYWYRQSLGQGLEFLIYFQGNSAPDKSGLPSDRFSAERTGGSVSTLTIQRTQQEDSAVYLCASSLNGIGAQETQYFGPGTRLLVL.

At least ten counts were recorded for this clonotype. V and J are TRBV29-1 and TRBJ2-3; D ambiguous. From germline, CDR1 is SQVTM and CDR2 ANQGSEA. CDR3 length: 11 amino acids. Trimming shortened V by 6 bases and J by 2 bases, and 6 bases separated the two germline ends. The chain's CDR3 is CSVTFTDTQYF. The CDR3 DNA reads TGCAGCGTCACCTTCACAGATACGCAGTATTTT.

Note on this clonotype: A clone one base away is much larger, so this may be a read error. The J gene is TRBJ2-5, the V gene TRBV7-8, with 8 bases that match TRBD2. This CDR3 contains 15 residues. CDR1 and CDR2 (germline): SGHVS, FQNEAQ. CDR3 protein: CAGSLGAGAQETQYF. The CDR3 coding sequence is TGTGCCGGCAGCTTAGGAGCGGGGGCACAAGAGACCCAGTACTTC.

This clonotype showed up just a few times. The chain links TRBV4-1 to TRBJ1-4, with no clear D. Germline-derived CDR1 and CDR2 are MGHRA and YSYEKL. The CDR3 contains 15 residues. Trimming cost V 3 bases and J 2 bases, with 10 bases left between them. The CDR3 sequence: CASSQGNPTNEKLFF. CDR3 nucleotides: TGCGCCAGCAGCCAGGGGAACCCGACTAATGAAAAACTGTTTTTT.